A selection of T cell receptor beta chains follows, all from one sample in a study of CD8+CD57+ T cells in acquired aplastic anemia. MiXCR, applied by TCRdb to the reads, yields one record per CDR3 protein. The sample shows fewer than 200,000 distinct CDR3 sequences, 70% to 75% of them seen only once. Material for sequencing was sorted CD4+, CD8+, or CD8+CD57+ T cells (not recorded which) from PBMCs. The receptors here all came from a human donor with aplastic anemia. Each CDR3 is given with its conserved first and last residue. D genes are given only for firm matches. The size of a clone is reported for some rows only, either as once, few or many, or as a class for expanded clones.

once	TRBD1	TRBV25-1	TRBJ2-5	CASSAIGQGRETQYF	TGTGCCAGCAGTGCAATCGGACAGGGAAGAGAGACCCAGTACTTC
few	TRBD1	TRBV10-2	TRBJ1-5	CASSVSRDRAQPQHF	TGCGCCAGCAGTGTGTCGCGGGACAGGGCTCAGCCCCAGCATTTT
-	TRBD1	TRBV10-1	TRBJ1-6	CARPRDSQSCINNSPLHF	TGCGCCAGACCGAGGGACAGCCAATCCTGCATTAATAATTCACCCCTCCACTTT
few	-	TRBV5-1	TRBJ1-6	CASSLANRGNSPLHF	TGCGCCAGCAGCTTGGCCAACAGAGGTAATTCACCCCTCCACTTT
once	TRBD2	TRBV6-4	TRBJ2-3	CASSEREGTSGDTQYF	TGTGCCAGCAGTGAGAGGGAGGGGACCTCCGGAGATACGCAGTATTTT
-	TRBD2	TRBV15	TRBJ2-5	CASSQGLAGAAQYF	TGTGCCAGCAGCCAGGGACTAGCGGGTGCGGCCCAGTACTTC
-	-	TRBV7-9	TRBJ1-2	CASSLATGPYGYTF	TGTGCCAGCAGCTTAGCTACGGGGCCCTATGGCTACACCTTC
few	-	TRBV20-1	TRBJ2-3	CSAGGVGADTQYF	TGCAGTGCGGGCGGGGTTGGCGCAGATACGCAGTATTTT
-	TRBD2	TRBV7-8	TRBJ2-2	CASSLVASGAVNTGELFF	TGTGCCAGCAGCTTAGTAGCTAGCGGGGCGGTTAACACCGGGGAGCTGTTTTTT
-	-	TRBV2	TRBJ2-5	CAIRGGVEETQYF	TGTGCCATCAGGGGGGGAGTGGAGGAGACCCAGTACTTC
few	-	TRBV7-7	TRBJ2-1	CASSLMHRANEQFF	TGTGCTAGCAGCCTCATGCACAGGGCGAATGAGCAGTTCTTC
-	-	TRBV9	TRBJ1-1	CASGRGEMMNTEAFF	TGTGCCAGTGGGAGGGGGGAGATGATGAACACTGAAGCTTTCTTT
once	-	TRBV7-3	TRBJ2-1	CASTLRLGGTLYNEQFF	TGTGCCAGCACCTTGAGGCTGGGTGGGACCTTATACAATGAGCAGTTCTTC
few	-	TRBV2	TRBJ1-6	CASKGDYNSPLHF	TGTGCCAGCAAAGGTGATTATAATTCACCCCTCCACTTT
-	TRBD2	TRBV9	TRBJ2-5	CASSVGLAGVQETQYF	TGTGCCAGCAGCGTAGGGCTAGCGGGGGTACAAGAGACCCAGTACTTC
few	TRBD2	TRBV6-4	TRBJ2-3	CASSDSSASGRGMDTQYF	TGTGCCAGCAGTGACAGCTCGGCTAGCGGGAGAGGTATGGATACGCAGTATTTT
-	-	TRBV20-1	TRBJ2-7	CSASHPQAYEQYF	TGCAGTGCTAGCCATCCACAGGCCTACGAGCAGTACTTC
-	-	TRBV6-4	TRBJ1-5	CASSDSDSNQPQHF	TGTGCCAGCAGTGACTCGGACAGCAATCAGCCCCAGCATTTT
few	TRBD1	TRBV12-3/TRBV12-4	TRBJ1-3	CASRTTGTGGKNTIYF	TGTGCCAGCAGGACCACCGGGACAGGGGGCAAAAACACCATATATTTT
-	TRBD2	TRBV11-1	TRBJ2-1	CASSFGLAGVHEQFF	TGTGCCAGCAGCTTCGGACTAGCGGGAGTACATGAGCAGTTCTTC
-	TRBD2	TRBV19	TRBJ2-7	CASSIGAGPYEQYF	TGTGCCAGTAGTATAGGAGCGGGACCCTACGAGCAGTACTTC
few	-	TRBV7-2	TRBJ1-1	CASSLWGNTEAFF	TGCGCCAGCAGCTTGTGGGGGAACACTGAAGCTTTCTTT
-	-	TRBV24-1	TRBJ2-2	CATSDSSPVIDGELFF	TGTGCCACCAGTGATTCCTCTCCGGTCATTGACGGGGAGCTGTTTTTT
-	TRBD2	TRBV10-3	TRBJ2-1	CAISETGLAGGSSSYNEQFF	TGTGCCATCAGTGAGACGGGACTAGCGGGGGGTTCGAGCTCCTACAATGAGCAGTTCTTC
many	-	TRBV19	TRBJ2-7	CASSNRDYEQYF	TGTGCCAGTAGTAACCGGGACTACGAGCAGTACTTC
-	-	TRBV7-9	TRBJ2-7	CASSKLDSQGYEQYF	TGTGCCAGCAGCAAACTGGACAGTCAAGGGTACGAGCAGTACTTC
-	TRBD2	TRBV20-1	TRBJ2-7	CSARVLAGASYEQYF	TGCAGTGCTAGAGTACTAGCGGGGGCTTCCTACGAGCAGTACTTC
-	-	TRBV29-1	TRBJ1-1	CSVVGTLGDVNTEAFF	TGCAGCGTTGTCGGTACGTTAGGGGACGTGAACACTGAAGCTTTCTTT
once	-	TRBV20-1	TRBJ1-1	CSASPLRGQKDTFF	TGCAGTGCTAGCCCCCTGAGGGGACAAAAGGATACTTTCTTT
-	TRBD2	TRBV10-3	TRBJ2-7	CAIKTSGGMYEQYF	TGTGCCATCAAGACTAGCGGGGGGATGTACGAGCAGTACTTC
-	-	TRBV7-2	TRBJ1-2	CASSSEGAHQYGYTF	TGTGCCAGCAGCTCCGAAGGCGCGCACCAATATGGCTACACCTTC
-	-	TRBV2	TRBJ1-2	CASSEGLRTGYTF	TGTGCCAGCAGTGAGGGGCTGCGCACGGGCTACACCTTC